This T cell receptor beta chain was obtained from a study of metastatic and nonmetastatic thyroid tumors. This clone has ten or more counts. Treatment of any kind had been given to no patient before thyroid surgery. The CDR3 contains 14 residues. Trimming took off 5 bases at V and 2 bases at J, with 12 bases between the two ends. With MiXCR, TCRdb reprocessed the PCR reads. This table has fewer than 45,000 clones, around an eighth appearing once. The genes are TRBV12-3 or TRBV12-4 and TRBJ1-1; D is unclear. Sequencing was done on a sample of blood. This clonotype was sampled from a female donor with papillary thyroid cancer or a benign thyroid nodule (not recorded which). Some clones in this sample may be carry-over from other donors' samples. CDR3 sequence (DNA): TGTGCCAGCAGTGTTGACAATCTAAACACTGAAGCTTTCTTT. Amino acids: CASSVDNLNTEAFF.